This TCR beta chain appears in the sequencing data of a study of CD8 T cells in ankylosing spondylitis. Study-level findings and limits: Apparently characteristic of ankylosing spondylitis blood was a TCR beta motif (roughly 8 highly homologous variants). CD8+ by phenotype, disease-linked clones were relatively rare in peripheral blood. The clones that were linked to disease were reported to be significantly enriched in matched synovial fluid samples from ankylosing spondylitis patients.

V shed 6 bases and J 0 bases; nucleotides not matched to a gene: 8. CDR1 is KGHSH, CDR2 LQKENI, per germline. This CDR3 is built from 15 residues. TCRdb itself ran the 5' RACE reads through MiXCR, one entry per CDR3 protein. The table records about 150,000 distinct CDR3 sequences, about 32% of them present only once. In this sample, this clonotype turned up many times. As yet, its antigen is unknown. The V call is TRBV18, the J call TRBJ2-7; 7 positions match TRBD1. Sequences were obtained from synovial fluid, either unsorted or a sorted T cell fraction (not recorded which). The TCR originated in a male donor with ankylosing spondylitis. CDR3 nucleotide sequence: TGTGCCAGCTCTCCCATAACAGGGGCCTCCTACGAGCAGTACTTC. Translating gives CASSPITGASYEQYF.